The 27 T cell receptor beta chains presented below share a single source sample, sequenced in a study of neurological immune-mediated disorders (dated by TCRdb to the late 2010s). Libraries came from 5' RACE. Sequencing used an Illumina HiSeq 2500. In TCRdb, the public reads were trimmed at Q25 with fastp and aligned with MiXCR, with productive beta chains retained. Rows are combined by CDR3 protein, so each entry shows the most common genes and DNA. The sample contains around 67,000 distinct CDR3 sequences, 4% to 6% of them found a single time. The top ten clonotypes cover about 7.4% of the sample. Sequencing was done on a sample of PBMCs. These receptors all come from a man between 18 and 29 years old with multiple sclerosis.

At least ten counts were recorded for this clonotype. The chain recombines TRBV7-2 with TRBJ2-1; D is unclear. The CDR3 totals 13 residues. With 1 base removed from V and 4 bases from J, the gap between germline ends came to 5 bases. Germline V gene lookup returns CDR1 SGHTA and CDR2 FQGNSA. CDR3 region: CASSLGRYNEQFF. DNA for the CDR3: TGTGCCAGCAGCTTAGGACGGTACAATGAGCAGTTCTTC. Variable domain in full (rest from reference TRBV7-2 and TRBJ2-1): GAGVSQSPSNKVTEKGKDVELRCDPISGHTALYWYRQSLGQGLEFLIYFQGNSAPDKSGLPSDRFSAERTGGSVSTLTIQRTQQEDSAVYLCASSLGRYNEQFFGPGTRLTVL.

This clonotype was seen ten or more times. V and J are TRBV7-2 and TRBJ2-3; maybe TRBD2 (6 bases). The CDR3 consists of 11 residues. Trimming left V 5 bases short and J 13 bases short, with 13 bases between. Germline V lookup: CDR1 SGHTA, CDR2 FQGNSA. The CDR3 spells CASSPGLFEYF. CDR3 DNA sequence: TGTGCCAGCAGCCCGGGACTTTTCGAGTATTTT.

This clonotype was recorded many times. The chain has TRBV5-1 and TRBJ2-2; D is perhaps TRBD2 (6 bases). The CDR3 loop spans 16 amino acids. CDR1 and CDR2 (germline): SGHRS, YFSETQ. Trimming took off 0 bases at V and 4 bases at J, with 13 bases between the two ends. The CDR3 loop reads CASSLDRGRSTGELFF. CDR3 in DNA: TGCGCCAGCAGCTTGGACCGGGGGAGAAGCACCGGGGAGCTGTTTTTT. Full variable domain (remainder filled in from reference TRBV5-1 and TRBJ2-2): KAGVTQTPRYLIKTRGQQVTLSCSPISGHRSVSWYQQTPGQGLQFLFEYFSETQRNKGNFPGRFSGRQFSNSRSEMNVSTLELGDSALYLCASSLDRGRSTGELFFGEGSRLTVL.

This clonotype came up many times. The CDR3 nucleotides are TGTGCCAGCATCGACAGCGGGGGGTATGGCTACACCTTC. Residues: CASIDSGGYGYTF. The chain has TRBV5-6 and TRBJ1-2, with D perhaps matching TRBD1 (5 bases). Between the trimmed V and J ends, which lost 6 bases and 5 bases, there was a span of 14 bases. This CDR3 comprises 13 residues. From germline, CDR1 is SGHDT and CDR2 YYEEEE.

This clonotype was seen repeatedly, ten times or more. The chain carries TRBV20-1 and TRBJ2-4; tentatively, D is TRBD1 (6 bases). CDR3 length equals 13 residues. CDR1 and CDR2 (germline): DFQATT, SNEGSKA (reference sequence). CDR3: CRGANLAKNIQYF. The CDR3 DNA sequence: TGCAGGGGGGCCAACCTAGCCAAAAACATTCAGTACTTC.

At least ten counts were recorded for this clonotype. The chain joins TRBV29-1 to TRBJ2-3; 13 nucleotides agree with TRBD2. The V and J ends lost 7 bases and 4 bases, in that order; junction bases with no gene match: 14. The germline V gene encodes CDR1 SQVTM and CDR2 ANQGSEA. This CDR3 spans 17 amino acids. This CDR3 is CSAEGTSGAKSPDTQYF. Written as DNA, the CDR3 is TGCAGCGCCGAGGGGACTAGCGGGGCCAAAAGTCCAGATACGCAGTATTTT.

This clonotype was recorded many times. This chain links TRBV10-3 with TRBJ2-1; no definite D call. This CDR3 has 14 amino acids. V was trimmed by 3 bases and J by 5 bases, leaving 11 bases between them. The germline V gene has CDR1 ENHRY and CDR2 SYGVKD. The CDR3 DNA follows: TGTGCCATCAGTGAAAGGCGGACGAACAATGAGCAGTTCTTC. Protein product: CAISERRTNNEQFF.

This clonotype was detected many times. The V and J genes are TRBV12-3 or TRBV12-4 and TRBJ2-1; 14 bases are shared with TRBD2. CDR3 length: 17 amino acids. Germline trimming cut 7 bases from V and 6 bases from J; bases unmatched to any gene: 11. The CDR3 DNA reads TGTGCCAGCACCCAAGGGACTAGCGGGAGTTGGGCCAATGAGCAGTTCTTC. This sequence encodes CASTQGTSGSWANEQFF.

This clonotype was observed a handful of times. The chain carries TRBV6-5 and TRBJ1-1, with 9 bases lining up with TRBD1. The germline gives CDR1 MNHEY, CDR2 SVGAGI. V shed 6 bases, J shed 4 bases, and the junction held 12 bases outside the gene matches. There are 16 residues in the CDR3. DNA for the CDR3: TGTGCCAGCAGGATGGGGACAGGGTCCTCGAGCACTGAAGCTTTCTTT. Its translation: CASRMGTGSSSTEAFF.

This clonotype was recorded a few times. V is TRBV25-1 and J is TRBJ1-1; D unresolved. Germline loops: CDR1 MGHDK, CDR2 SYGVNS. The CDR3 runs to 14 residues. With 0 bases removed from V and 3 bases from J, the gap between germline ends came to 8 bases. CDR3 residues: CASSEYYRDTEAFF. The CDR3 DNA reads TGTGCCAGCAGTGAATATTACCGAGACACTGAAGCTTTCTTT.

This clonotype was observed many times. The CDR3 nucleotides are TGCGCCAGCAGCTTAGCCGGGACAGGCTATTACGAGCAGTACTTC. Amino acid sequence: CASSLAGTGYYEQYF. V gene TRBV5-1 combines with J gene TRBJ2-7; TRBD1 matches at 8 bases. Germline V CDR1 and CDR2: SGHRS, YFSETQ. This CDR3 spans 15 amino acids. The V gene end was trimmed by 2 bases and the J gene end by 4 bases; junction bases not matched to a gene: 8.

This clonotype was recorded at least ten times. Sequence at one end of the junction differs from germline and may be a read error. The V gene is TRBV14, the J gene TRBJ1-5, with a weak D call TRBD1 (6 bases). CDR3 length equals 15 residues. Germline loops: CDR1 SGHDN, CDR2 FVKESK. Here the CDR3 reads CASSQYRDMDQPQNF. CDR3 DNA: TGTGCCAGCAGCCAGTACCGGGACATGGATCAGCCCCAGAATTTT.

The V gene is TRBV7-3, the J gene TRBJ2-3, with 7 bases that match TRBD2. V lost 5 bases and J lost 6; bases outside the gene matches: 8. The CDR3 has 14 amino acids. The germline gives CDR1 SGHTA, CDR2 FQGTGA. In DNA form, the CDR3 reads TGTGCCAGCAGCGCCGCGGGGGTCCGGGATACGCAGTATTTT. Its translation is CASSAAGVRDTQYF.

This clonotype was seen many times. The chain has TRBV7-2 and TRBJ1-2; D is undetermined. The V gene lost 10 bases and the J gene lost 0 bases, with 18 bases spanning the gap. Germline values: CDR1 SGHTA, CDR2 FQGNSA. This CDR3 is 15 amino acids long. This chain's CDR3 is CAITTAPRANYGYTF. As DNA, the CDR3 is TGTGCCATTACCACGGCCCCAAGAGCTAACTATGGCTACACCTTC.

In its sample, this clonotype was seen many times. This chain joins TRBV5-1 and TRBJ2-5; D not certain. With 4 bases removed from V and 5 bases from J, the gap between germline ends came to 9 bases. The CDR3 consists of 12 residues. The germline CDR1 and CDR2 sequences are SGHRS and YFSETQ. As DNA, the CDR3 is TGCGCCAGCAGCACAGACTCGGAGACCCAGTACTTC. Amino acid sequence: CASSTDSETQYF.

This clonotype was seen many times. V is TRBV12-3 or TRBV12-4 and J is TRBJ1-1; a weak D match, TRBD1 (6 bases). CDR3 length: 13 amino acids. V lost 5 bases to trimming and J lost 5 bases, with 12 bases between them. The CDR3 nucleotides read TGTGCCAGCAGTAAACAGGGAAAGACTGAAGCTTTCTTT. Translating it yields CASSKQGKTEAFF.

Concerning this clonotype itself: Given the absence of the conserved phenylalanine or tryptophan at the CDR3 end, a read error is likely. V and J are TRBV12-3 or TRBV12-4 and TRBJ2-1, with a tentative D call TRBD1 (6 bases). The CDR3 runs to 14 residues. Trimming pared 2 bases from V and 7 bases from J, leaving 12 bases between. Written as DNA, the CDR3 is TGTGCCAGCAGTTTACCACAGGGTAATAATGAGCAGTTCAAC. This codes for CASSLPQGNNEQFN.

This clonotype was picked up many times. The genes are TRBV5-1 and TRBJ1-4, with no clear D. CDR3 length: 16 amino acids. V was shortened by 1 base and J by 7 bases, with 17 bases between the two germline ends. The germline gives CDR1 SGHRS, CDR2 YFSETQ. CDR3 bases: TGCGCCAGCAGCTTGTCGACGGGAGTAGTGGGTGAAAAACTGTTTTTT. It specifies CASSLSTGVVGEKLFF. The full variable domain, its missing parts supplied by reference TRBV5-1 and TRBJ1-4, is KAGVTQTPRYLIKTRGQQVTLSCSPISGHRSVSWYQQTPGQGLQFLFEYFSETQRNKGNFPGRFSGRQFSNSRSEMNVSTLELGDSALYLCASSLSTGVVGEKLFFGSGTQLSVL.

Ten or more counts support this clonotype. V gene TRBV28 combines with J gene TRBJ2-6, with D hard to call. The CDR3 sequence is 15 residues long. Germline CDR1 and CDR2: MDHEN and SYDVKM. The germline V and J ends were trimmed by 5 bases and 1 base, with 9 bases remaining between them. The CDR3 bases are TGTGCCAGCAGTCGAGGTGGTTCTGGGGCCAACGTCCTGACTTTC. Translation: CASSRGGSGANVLTF.

This clonotype was seen ten or more times. V and J are TRBV7-9 and TRBJ1-2, with unresolved D. In germline, CDR1 is SEHNR, CDR2 FQNEAQ (reference sequence). V dropped 1 base and J dropped 4 bases, with 7 bases sitting between them. This CDR3 has 13 amino acids. The CDR3 DNA is TGTGCCAGCAGCTTAGGGGCCCTCTATGGCTACACCTTC. This encodes CASSLGALYGYTF.

Notes on this clonotype: This may come from a read error, since a much larger clone is one base off. This chain uses TRBV7-2 with TRBJ2-7, with 10 bases identical to TRBD2. Per germline, CDR1 SGHTA and CDR2 FQGNSA. V shed 3 bases, J shed 7 bases, and the junction held 9 bases outside the gene matches. The CDR3 has 15 residues. CDR3 amino acids: CASSFLAGAGKEQYF. DNA for the CDR3: TGTGCCAGCAGCTTCCTAGCGGGAGCCGGGAAAGAGCAGTACTTC.

This clonotype has only a few counts. One junction end disagrees with the germline gene, perhaps due to a read error. The CDR3 spells CSAGQGNDQPQNF. CDR3 in DNA: TGCAGTGCTGGGCAGGGAAATGATCAGCCCCAGAATTTT. The V call is TRBV20-1, the J call TRBJ1-5; D may be TRBD1 (5 bases). CDR3 length equals 13 residues. Germline V CDR1 and CDR2: DFQATT, SNEGSKA (reference sequence).

This clonotype was detected ten times or more. This chain links TRBV20-1 with TRBJ2-1; 8 bases line up with TRBD2. The CDR3 has 14 amino acids. Germline assignment: CDR1 DFQATT and CDR2 SNEGSKA (reference sequence). J lost 4 bases, V lost 8 bases, and 10 bases had no gene match. The CDR3 protein is CSLATTSGYNEQFF. The CDR3 DNA reads TGCAGTCTAGCGACCACTAGCGGATACAATGAGCAGTTCTTC.

This clonotype has a count of ten or more. The V and J genes are TRBV20-1 and TRBJ2-7; the match to TRBD2 covers 9 bases. With V trimmed by 6 bases and J by 6 bases, 9 bases remained unmatched. Germline loops: CDR1 DFQATT, CDR2 SNEGSKA (reference sequence). The CDR3 is 13 amino acids. CDR3 nucleotides: TGCAGTGCCCTTAAGGGACTAGCCTTCGAGCAGTACTTC. Its protein product is CSALKGLAFEQYF.

In this sample, this clonotype turned up many times. This chain connects TRBV5-1 to TRBJ2-7; D is possibly TRBD2 (6 bases). Germline loops: CDR1 SGHRS, CDR2 YFSETQ. The CDR3 totals 14 residues. The germline V and J ends were trimmed by 0 bases and 5 bases, with 12 bases remaining between them. The CDR3 DNA reads as TGCGCCAGCAGCTTGGCCATCGGGAGTAACGAGCAGTACTTC. Protein: CASSLAIGSNEQYF.

This clonotype was observed at least ten times. V and J are TRBV28 and TRBJ2-7; no reliable D call. The CDR3 length is 12 residues. Trimming took 4 bases from V and 4 from J, leaving 8 bases between them. CDR1 is MDHEN, CDR2 SYDVKM, per germline. The DNA for the CDR3 is TGTGCCAGCAGTTCTATATTTTACGAGCAGTACTTC. This sequence encodes CASSSIFYEQYF. Based on the CDR3 plus reference TRBV28 and TRBJ2-7, the full variable domain is DVKVTQSSRYLVKRTGEKVFLECVQDMDHENMFWYRQDPGLGLRLIYFSYDVKMKEKGDIPEGYSVSREKKERFSLILESASTNQTSMYLCASSSIFYEQYFGPGTRLTVT.

This clonotype was recorded a few times. The rearrangement joins TRBV18 to TRBJ1-4, with 8 bases matching TRBD1. The J segment lost 3 bases and the V segment lost 1 base, leaving 4 bases of the junction unmatched. The CDR3 runs to 16 residues. Germline assignment: CDR1 KGHSH and CDR2 LQKENI. The CDR3 loop reads CASSPRQGRSNEKLFF. As DNA, the CDR3 is TGTGCCAGCTCACCACGACAGGGGAGATCTAATGAAAAACTGTTTTTT.